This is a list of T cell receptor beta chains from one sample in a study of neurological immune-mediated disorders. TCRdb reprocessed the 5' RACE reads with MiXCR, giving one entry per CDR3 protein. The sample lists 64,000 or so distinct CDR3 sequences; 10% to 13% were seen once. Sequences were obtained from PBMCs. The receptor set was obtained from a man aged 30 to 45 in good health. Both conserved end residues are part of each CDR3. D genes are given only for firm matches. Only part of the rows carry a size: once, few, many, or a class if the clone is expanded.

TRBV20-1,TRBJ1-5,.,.,CSASEVWSNQPQHF,TGCAGTGCATCGGAGGTTTGGAGCAATCAGCCCCAGCATTTT
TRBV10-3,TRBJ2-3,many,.,CAISATDTQYF,TGTGCCATCAGTGCCACAGATACGCAGTATTTT
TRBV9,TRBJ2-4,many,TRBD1,CASSPGQGKNIQYF,TGTGCCAGCAGCCCTGGACAGGGCAAAAACATTCAGTACTTC
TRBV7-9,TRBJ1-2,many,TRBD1,CASSFLAGGLDGYTF,TGTGCCAGCAGCTTCTTGGCAGGGGGTCTGGATGGCTACACCTTC
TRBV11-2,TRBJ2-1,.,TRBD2,CASSFLAGSYNEQFF,TGTGCCAGCAGCTTCCTAGCGGGAAGCTACAATGAGCAGTTCTTC
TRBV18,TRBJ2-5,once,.,CASSPGHVQETQYF,TGTGCCAGCTCACCCGGACACGTACAAGAGACCCAGTACTTC
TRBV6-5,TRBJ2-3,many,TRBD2,CASSYSRLAGGGDTQYF,TGTGCCAGCAGTTACTCGAGACTAGCGGGAGGAGGAGATACGCAGTATTTT
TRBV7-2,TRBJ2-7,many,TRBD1,CASNLGQGARNEQYF,TGTGCCAGCAACCTAGGACAGGGGGCTCGGAACGAGCAGTACTTC
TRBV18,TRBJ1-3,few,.,CASSPMFAAGGVGNTIYF,TGTGCCAGCTCACCAATGTTTGCGGCTGGTGGAGTTGGAAACACCATATATTTT
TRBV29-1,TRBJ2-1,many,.,CSVKGGTGEQFF,TGCAGCGTTAAAGGGGGGACGGGGGAGCAGTTCTTC
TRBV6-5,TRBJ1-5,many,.,CASSENGGNQPQHF,TGTGCCAGCAGTGAGAACGGTGGCAATCAGCCCCAGCATTTT
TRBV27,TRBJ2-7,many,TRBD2,CASSFGLAASYEQYF,TGTGCCAGCAGCTTTGGACTAGCGGCCTCCTACGAGCAGTACTTC
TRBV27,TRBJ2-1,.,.,CASRRLVGEADEQFF,TGTGCCAGCAGGCGCCTAGTGGGAGAGGCCGATGAGCAGTTCTTC
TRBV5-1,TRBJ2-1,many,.,CASSLSGAYYNEQFF,TGCGCCAGCAGCTTATCGGGGGCCTACTACAATGAGCAGTTCTTC